This TCR beta chain was identified in a study of vaccination and CD4 T cells after COVID-19. Study-level findings and limits: There were relatively few convalescent patients studied, and there were no early post-infection timepoints. The appearance of a median approximately 90% of reactive clones in convalescent patients occurred only post-vaccination.

The Oncomine TCR Beta short-read assay sequenced DNA from cultured CD4+ T cells. Genomic DNA from cultured CD4+ T cells was extracted. One entry per CDR3 protein results from TCRdb running MiXCR on the PCR reads. The table lists tens of thousands of distinct CDR3 sequences, roughly 38% of them singletons. Described time point: late sampling 161 to 241 days after vaccination in three convalescent patients. Treatment meaning: approximately 9-day PBMC culture with coronavirus spike peptide pools or control peptides (ViraFEST assay). Trimming shortened V by 4 bases and J by 8 bases, and 12 bases separated the two germline ends. Looked up from germline, CDR1 is DFQATT and CDR2 is SNEGSKA (reference sequence). This CDR3 has 12 residues. About this clonotype: Its antigen is unknown.

This sequence was found in a human donor who had recovered from COVID-19. This specimen was CD4+ T cells from blood, cultured in vitro, taken about 7 months after SARS-CoV-2 vaccination. V gene TRBV20-1 combines with J gene TRBJ2-1, with D maybe TRBD2 (6 bases). This CDR3 reads CSAMGTSDEQFF. In DNA, the CDR3 is TGCAGTGCTATGGGGACTTCGGATGAGCAGTTCTTC.